This T cell receptor (beta chain) emerged from a study of blood T cell dynamics during melanoma immunotherapy. Generated by immunoSEQ multiplex PCR, the TCRdb table keeps only in-frame clones and is missing some. The sample consists of around 470 clones, about two thirds of them appearing once. Time point here: pre-treatment baseline. From germline, CDR1 is MNHNS and CDR2 SASEGT. V shed 2 bases and J 4 bases; nucleotides not matched to a gene: 2. This CDR3 has 15 amino acids. The source was central memory CD8+ T cells from blood, collected from a patient treated with checkpoint blockade. This chain connects TRBV6-1 to TRBJ2-5; TRBD2 matches at 12 bases. This TCR was sampled from a human donor with melanoma. CDR3 sequence: CASSELAGGPETQYF. CDR3 nucleotide sequence: TGTGCCAGCAGTGAACTAGCGGGAGGGCCAGAGACCCAGTACTTC.